The 19 T cell receptor beta chains below come from one sample, sequenced in a study of blood T cell repertoires in COVID-19. The repertoire was sequenced with immunoSEQ multiplex PCR; TCRdb's copy has only in-frame clones and lacks some. The sample consists of about 210,000 clones, roughly 85% of them appearing once. Sample: peripheral blood. These receptors all come from a woman in her seventies with COVID-19, enrolled during active disease.

The V call is TRBV3-1 (or the pseudogene TRBV3-2), the J call TRBJ2-7, with D perhaps TRBD1 (5 bases). The CDR3 runs to 15 residues. The ends were cut back, 0 bases at V and 4 bases at J, with 13 bases in the middle. Looked up from germline, CDR1 is LGHDT and CDR2 is YNNKEL (reference sequence). CDR3 in amino acids: CASSQDRAGWYEQYF. The CDR3 DNA reads as TGTGCCAGCAGCCAAGATCGGGCAGGGTGGTACGAGCAGTACTTC.

This clone was found once. The chain recombines TRBV10-3 with TRBJ1-2; 7 bases map to TRBD1. J lost 1 base, V lost 10 bases, and 6 bases had no gene match. Germline assignment: CDR1 ENHRY and CDR2 SYGVKD. The CDR3 contains 13 residues. CDR3 nucleotides: TGTGCCACGGGACAGAACCTTAACTATGGCTACACCTTC. This codes for CATGQNLNYGYTF.

The chain uses TRBV29-1 and TRBJ2-1, with a weak D call TRBD2 (6 bases). V shed 5 bases and J shed 4 bases, with 15 bases lying between them. Germline loops: CDR1 SQVTM, CDR2 ANQGSEA. This CDR3 has 14 residues. The CDR3: CSVYNLGGYNEQFF. The CDR3 DNA is TGCAGCGTTTATAACCTCGGGGGTTACAATGAGCAGTTCTTC.

This clone has a single count. The rearrangement links TRBV13 to TRBJ1-3; 8 bases match TRBD1. Germline CDR1 PRHDT, CDR2 FYEKMQ (reference sequence). The CDR3 loop spans 15 amino acids. Trimming at V came to 5 bases and at J to 0 bases, leaving 3 bases not matched to a gene. CDR3 coding DNA: TGTGCCAGCAGCCCAGGGGGCAACTCTGGAAACACCATATATTTT. Translating gives CASSPGGNSGNTIYF.

The J gene is TRBJ1-2, the V gene TRBV19; TRBD1 might be the D (5 bases). CDR3 length: 14 residues. Germline V gives CDR1 LNHDA, CDR2 SQIVND (reference sequence). The V end was cut by 6 bases, the J end by 4 bases, with 15 bases between. This CDR3 reads CASSPRQPSYGYTF. DNA for the CDR3: TGTGCCAGTAGCCCCCGACAGCCTTCCTATGGCTACACCTTC.

The V gene is TRBV5-1, the J gene TRBJ2-1; 13 positions match TRBD2. This CDR3 contains 14 residues. The germline gives CDR1 SGHRS, CDR2 YFSETQ. With V trimmed by 7 bases and J by 2 bases, 0 bases remained unmatched. CDR3 region: CASGTSGTYNEQFF. CDR3 sequence (DNA): TGCGCCAGCGGGACTAGCGGGACCTACAATGAGCAGTTCTTC.

The chain has TRBV7-5 and TRBJ2-1; the table calls TRBD2, which could not be checked here. TRBV7-5 has pseudogene status. This CDR3 is 18 amino acids long. The CDR3: CARSLVREAASSYNEQFF. In DNA form, the CDR3 reads TGTGCCAGAAGCTTAGTTAGGGAGGCCGCGAGCTCCTACAATGAGCAGTTCTTC.

The chain employs TRBV4-1 and TRBJ2-3, with TRBD2 matching 11 bases. Germline CDR1 reads MGHRA; CDR2 reads YSYEKL. The CDR3 has 18 residues. V shed 1 base, J shed 0 bases, and the junction held 6 bases outside the gene matches. Here the CDR3 DNA reads TGCGCCAGCAGCCAAGGGCTAGCGGGGGGCCGAAGCACAGATACGCAGTATTTT. It is translated as CASSQGLAGGRSTDTQYF.

This sequence joins TRBV30 and TRBJ1-2; 9 bases are shared with TRBD1. V shed 0 bases and J 8 bases; nucleotides not matched to a gene: 4. Germline CDR1 and CDR2: GTSNPN and SVGIG (reference sequence). CDR3 length: 13 residues. CDR3 DNA: TGTGCCTGGAGTGTACAGGGGGCGCCGGGCTACACCTTC. Translation: CAWSVQGAPGYTF.

The J gene is TRBJ1-6, the V gene TRBV11-3; D is possibly TRBD1 (6 bases). CDR1 and CDR2 (germline): SGHNT, YENEEA. The CDR3 covers 15 residues. Trimming stripped 0 bases from V and 8 bases from J, with 11 bases between. The CDR3: CASSLDFQGYSPLHF. The CDR3 DNA sequence: TGTGCCAGCAGCTTAGACTTCCAGGGGTATTCACCCCTCCACTTT.

This clone showed up just once. The CDR3 bases are TGTGCCAGCAGTTTACGGGACAGCTATGGCTACACCTTC. This encodes CASSLRDSYGYTF. The V call is TRBV27, the J call TRBJ1-2; 7 nucleotides match TRBD1. V shed 2 bases and J 4 bases; nucleotides not matched to a gene: 1. The germline V gene encodes CDR1 MNHEY and CDR2 SMNVEV (reference sequence). The CDR3 has 13 amino acids.

The rearrangement joins TRBV5-1 to TRBJ2-2, with 8 positions matching TRBD1. Germline CDR1 reads SGHRS; CDR2 reads YFSETQ. V shed 5 bases and J 2 bases; nucleotides not matched to a gene: 5. The CDR3 totals 15 residues. The CDR3 protein is CASRTGQVNTGELFF. For the CDR3, the DNA is TGCGCCAGCAGAACGGGACAGGTTAACACCGGGGAGCTGTTTTTT.

V usage is TRBV7-9 and J usage is TRBJ1-2; tentative D call: TRBD1 (5 bases). The germline V gene has CDR1 SEHNR and CDR2 FQNEAQ (reference sequence). CDR3 size: 14 residues. V shed 3 bases and J shed 2 bases, with 10 bases lying between them. CDR3 DNA: TGTGCCAGCAGCTTTGGACAATCCAACTATGGCTACACCTTC. This translates into CASSFGQSNYGYTF.

V is TRBV9 and J is TRBJ2-2; no reliable D call. The CDR3 has 18 amino acids. V was shortened by 1 base and J by 5 bases, with 21 bases between the two germline ends. The germline V gene has CDR1 SGDLS and CDR2 YYNGEE. The CDR3 region has the DNA TGTGCCAGCAGCGTAACGCTAGGAAATTTAGGTCGGACCGGGGAGCTGTTTTTT. It translates to CASSVTLGNLGRTGELFF.

V usage is TRBV19 and J usage is TRBJ1-5; D not resolved. V shed 4 bases and J shed 0 bases, with 13 bases lying between them. Germline V lookup: CDR1 LNHDA, CDR2 SQIVND (reference sequence). The CDR3 contains 16 residues. The CDR3 nucleotides read TGTGCCAGTAGTAATAGACGGGAGAATAGCAATCAGCCCCAGCATTTT. As protein: CASSNRRENSNQPQHF. The full variable domain, its missing parts supplied by reference TRBV19 and TRBJ1-5, is DGGITQSPKYLFRKEGQNVTLSCEQNLNHDAMYWYRQDPGQGLRLIYYSQIVNDFQKGDIAEGYSVSREKKESFPLTVTSAQKNPTAFYLCASSNRRENSNQPQHFGDGTRLSIL.

The genes are TRBV5-1 and TRBJ2-7; 8 nucleotides align to TRBD2. Per the germline V gene, CDR1 is SGHRS and CDR2 is YFSETQ. J was trimmed by 3 bases and V by 1 base; bases with no gene match: 3. CDR3 length: 14 residues. CDR3 sequence: CASSLSAGVYEQYF. The CDR3 DNA sequence: TGCGCCAGCAGCTTGTCAGCGGGAGTCTACGAGCAGTACTTC. Variable domain in full (rest from reference TRBV5-1 and TRBJ2-7): KAGVTQTPRYLIKTRGQQVTLSCSPISGHRSVSWYQQTPGQGLQFLFEYFSETQRNKGNFPGRFSGRQFSNSRSEMNVSTLELGDSALYLCASSLSAGVYEQYFGPGTRLTVT.

There are a few counts of this clone. The genes are TRBV2 and TRBJ2-3; the match to TRBD2 covers 11 bases. The V gene end was trimmed by 6 bases and the J gene end by 3 bases; junction bases not matched to a gene: 5. The CDR3 spans 15 residues. Germline loops: CDR1 SNHLY, CDR2 FYNNEI. This CDR3 reads CASRLTSGATDTQYF. Written as DNA, the CDR3 is TGTGCCAGCAGGCTGACTAGCGGGGCGACAGATACGCAGTATTTT.

CDR3 nucleotides: TGTGCCAGTAGTATGTGGGGGGTGAGTCAGCCCCAGCATTTT. Translating it yields CASSMWGVSQPQHF. This rearrangement joins TRBV19 to TRBJ1-5, with TRBD1 as a possible D gene (5 bases). Trimming stripped 3 bases from V and 6 bases from J, with 12 bases between. The CDR3 is made up of 14 amino acids. CDR1 and CDR2 from the germline V gene are LNHDA and SQIVND (reference sequence). The full variable domain, in which reference TRBV19 and TRBJ1-5 provide the parts outside the CDR3, is DGGITQSPKYLFRKEGQNVTLSCEQNLNHDAMYWYRQDPGQGLRLIYYSQIVNDFQKGDIAEGYSVSREKKESFPLTVTSAQKNPTAFYLCASSMWGVSQPQHFGDGTRLSIL.

The V and J genes are TRBV7-2 and TRBJ1-5; D perhaps matches TRBD1 (6 bases). V was shortened by 6 bases and J by 7 bases, with 19 bases between the two germline ends. The CDR3 sequence is 15 residues long. Germline lookup yields CDR1 SGHTA and CDR2 FQGNSA. This CDR3 reads CASSIQGRKGQPQHF. CDR3 coding DNA: TGTGCCAGCAGTATACAGGGCAGGAAGGGCCAGCCCCAGCATTTT.